What follows are 20 T cell receptor beta chains derived from one specimen sequenced in a study of cytomegalovirus exposure and HLA in healthy donors. PCR amplification relied on 60 Vbeta primers (plus 13 Jbeta primers). Measured with immunoSEQ multiplex PCR; TCRdb has only the in-frame clones, and not every one. Of over 150,000 clones listed, 70% to 75% are singletons. The sequencing input was PBMCs. The receptors here all came from a man aged 25 to 40 in good health and CMV-seropositive.

The chain couples TRBV19 to TRBJ2-7; TRBD1 matches at 8 bases. With V trimmed by 3 bases and J by 2 bases, 3 bases remained unmatched. Germline V gene sequence: CDR1 LNHDA, CDR2 SQIVND (reference sequence). The CDR3 length is 14 residues. The CDR3 region has the DNA TGTGCCAGTAGTATCCCGGACAGGGCCTACGAGCAGTACTTC. It codes for CASSIPDRAYEQYF.

The rearrangement uses TRBV18 and TRBJ2-2, with D possibly being TRBD2 (6 bases). The CDR3 loop spans 16 amino acids. From germline, CDR1 is KGHSH and CDR2 LQKENI. Trimming pared 0 bases from V and 7 bases from J, leaving 15 bases between. In DNA form, the CDR3 reads TGTGCCAGCTCACCACCGGGGAGGCGGTCGAGCGGGGAGCTGTTTTTT. Translated, it gives CASSPPGRRSSGELFF.

This clone was observed a few times. This rearrangement joins TRBV30 to TRBJ2-5, with 8 bases identical to TRBD1. The CDR3 is 12 amino acids. Germline CDR1 and CDR2: GTSNPN and SVGIG (reference sequence). The V and J ends lost 5 bases and 4 bases, in that order; junction bases with no gene match: 3. The CDR3 sequence: CAWDRGGETQYF. The CDR3 DNA sequence: TGTGCCTGGGACAGGGGAGGAGAGACCCAGTACTTC. Drawing the rest from reference TRBV30 and TRBJ2-5, the complete variable domain is SQTIHQWPATLVQPVGSPLSLECTVEGTSNPNLYWYRQAAGRGLQLLFYSVGIGQISSEVPQNLSASRPQDRQFILSSKKLLLSDSGFYLCAWDRGGETQYFGPGTRLLVL.

The chain combines TRBV1 with TRBJ1-4; TRBD1, the table's D call, was not compared with the DNA. TRBV1 represents a pseudogene. CDR3 length equals 12 residues. The CDR3 is CRPGQTNEKLFF. The CDR3 DNA reads as TGCAGGCCCGGACAGACGAATGAAAAACTGTTTTTT.

The chain links TRBV5-1 to TRBJ2-5, with D perhaps matching TRBD2 (5 bases). Trimming removed 0 bases at V and 5 bases at J, with 14 bases between. This CDR3 spans 15 amino acids. The V gene's germline CDR1 is SGHRS and CDR2 YFSETQ. Here the CDR3 reads CASSLVAAGRETQYF. CDR3 DNA sequence: TGCGCCAGCAGCTTGGTCGCGGCGGGTAGGGAGACCCAGTACTTC.

V usage is TRBV7-6 and J usage is TRBJ2-1; 12 bases map to TRBD2. CDR3 length: 16 residues. With V trimmed by 4 bases and J by 3 bases, 4 bases remained unmatched. Germline V gene lookup returns CDR1 SGHVS and CDR2 FNYEAQ. CDR3 in DNA: TGTGCCAGCAGCTCGCAACTAGCGGGGGGCTACAATGAGCAGTTCTTC. Its translation: CASSSQLAGGYNEQFF.

The DNA of the CDR3 is TGCGCCAGCAGGGAGGCCTCGGCGGGGGGTCTCGACGAGCAGTACTTC. Its protein is CASREASAGGLDEQYF. The V and J genes are TRBV10-2 and TRBJ2-7; TRBD2 matches at 8 bases. The CDR3 has 16 amino acids. CDR1 WSHSY and CDR2 SAAADI come from the germline V gene. After removal of 6 bases from V and 5 bases from J, the junction contained 15 bases not matched to a gene.

The chain has TRBV5-5 and TRBJ2-3, with TRBD2 identical over 7 bases. J lost 5 bases, V lost 0 bases, and 3 bases had no gene match. The germline gives CDR1 SGHKS, CDR2 YYEKEE (reference sequence). The CDR3 extends over 14 amino acids. DNA of the CDR3: TGTGCCAGCAGCTTGGTGGTAGCGGGAGATACGCAGTATTTT. Amino acid sequence: CASSLVVAGDTQYF.

This chain uses TRBV11-2 with TRBJ2-3; possibly TRBD2 for D (6 bases). CDR3 size: 13 residues. V shed 9 bases and J shed 1 base, with 11 bases lying between them. Germline loops: CDR1 SGHAT, CDR2 FQNNGV. This chain's CDR3 is CARGGSGTDTQYF. In DNA form, the CDR3 reads TGTGCCAGGGGGGGTAGCGGCACAGATACGCAGTATTTT.

J is TRBJ2-7 and V is TRBV6-5, with a tentative D call TRBD2 (6 bases). The V end lost 4 bases, the J end lost 3 bases, and 10 bases lay between the germline ends. The CDR3 totals 13 residues. Germline V gene data show CDR1 as MNHEY and CDR2 as SVGAGI. CDR3 protein: CASSSQGGYEQYF. DNA for the CDR3: TGTGCCAGCAGTTCCCAGGGAGGCTACGAGCAGTACTTC.

This rearrangement joins TRBV18 to TRBJ2-7; 9 nucleotides agree with TRBD1. The trim removed 6 bases at V and 6 bases at J, leaving 9 bases unmatched. The germline V gene has CDR1 KGHSH and CDR2 LQKENI. CDR3 size: 14 residues. The CDR3: CASSSGTGTVEQYF. The CDR3, as DNA: TGTGCCAGCTCCTCCGGGACAGGGACCGTCGAGCAGTACTTC.

The chain has TRBV18 and TRBJ2-7; 8 bases line up with TRBD2. The CDR3 runs 14 residues. The V gene end was trimmed by 0 bases and the J gene end by 4 bases; junction bases not matched to a gene: 2. The V gene's germline CDR1 is KGHSH and CDR2 LQKENI. This chain's CDR3 is CASSPPGLVYEQYF. CDR3 DNA sequence: TGTGCCAGCTCACCACCGGGACTAGTTTACGAGCAGTACTTC.

The chain carries TRBV9 and TRBJ2-1, with 9 bases aligning to TRBD2. Trimming at V came to 1 base and at J to 0 bases, leaving 5 bases not matched to a gene. CDR1 and CDR2 from the germline V gene are SGDLS and YYNGEE. The CDR3 extends over 17 amino acids. DNA of the CDR3: TGTGCCAGCAGCGTACGGTCTAGCGGGGACTCCTACAATGAGCAGTTCTTC. Translating gives CASSVRSSGDSYNEQFF.

The chain is built from TRBV4-2 and TRBJ2-3; 12 bases agree with TRBD2. Germline V gives CDR1 LGHNA, CDR2 YNFKEQ. The V gene end was trimmed by 1 base and the J gene end by 2 bases; junction bases not matched to a gene: 4. The CDR3 is made up of 17 amino acids. CDR3 bases: TGTGCCAGCAGCCAAGGAACTAGCGGGGGGATCACAGATACGCAGTATTTT. This gives the protein CASSQGTSGGITDTQYF.

The V and J genes are TRBV13 and TRBJ2-3; possible D gene TRBD2, 6 bases. The CDR3 is 15 amino acids. Germline CDR1 and CDR2: PRHDT and FYEKMQ (reference sequence). V was cut by 3 bases and J by 4 bases, with 14 bases left in between. DNA for the CDR3: TGTGCCAGCAGCTTGGCAGGACTACCCCCAGATACGCAGTATTTT. Translated, it gives CASSLAGLPPDTQYF.

The rearrangement joins TRBV18 to TRBJ1-1; the D gene is possibly TRBD1 (6 bases). Deletions cut 6 bases from V and 1 base from J, with 9 bases between. Germline CDR1 reads KGHSH; CDR2 reads LQKENI. This CDR3 has 13 residues. Here the CDR3 DNA reads TGTGCCAGCTCCCTGGGACAGAACACTGAAGCTTTCTTT. Protein product: CASSLGQNTEAFF.

The V gene is TRBV6-5, the J gene TRBJ1-2; 9 nucleotides align to TRBD1. Germline V lookup: CDR1 MNHEY, CDR2 SVGAGI. Losses at the gene ends were 6 bases for V and 5 bases for J; bases not matched to a gene: 10. The CDR3 length is 15 residues. The DNA of the CDR3 is TGTGCCAGCAGCGATACAGGGGGCGCTTTGTATGGCTACACCTTC. This translates into CASSDTGGALYGYTF.

The gene calls are TRBV7-8 and TRBJ1-4, with D tentatively TRBD1 (6 bases). This CDR3 is built from 19 residues. V lost 3 bases to trimming and J lost 0 bases, with 20 bases between them. Looked up from germline, CDR1 is SGHVS and CDR2 is FQNEAQ. The CDR3 here is CASSFPRRGQTATNEKLFF. CDR3 sequence (DNA): TGTGCCAGCAGCTTCCCCCGCCGAGGACAGACGGCAACTAATGAAAAACTGTTTTTT.

This clone was counted between two and nine times. The rearrangement links TRBV5-5 to TRBJ1-5, with TRBD1 as a possible D gene (5 bases). Per the germline V gene, CDR1 is SGHKS and CDR2 is YYEKEE (reference sequence). The CDR3 consists of 16 residues. Trimming shortened V by 4 bases and J by 2 bases, and 16 bases separated the two germline ends. The CDR3 region is CASSPGTGGGNQPQHF. The CDR3 DNA follows: TGTGCCAGCAGCCCGGGGACCGGGGGTGGCAATCAGCCCCAGCATTTT.

The chain links TRBV11-1 to TRBJ2-3; 7 bases are shared with TRBD2. Germline CDR1 reads SGHAT; CDR2 reads FQDESV (reference sequence). V shed 0 bases, J shed 2 bases, and the junction held 5 bases outside the gene matches. The CDR3 is 16 residues long. DNA of the CDR3: TGTGCCAGCAGCTTAGCTTTGAGCGGGGACACAGATACGCAGTATTTT. Translation: CASSLALSGDTDTQYF.